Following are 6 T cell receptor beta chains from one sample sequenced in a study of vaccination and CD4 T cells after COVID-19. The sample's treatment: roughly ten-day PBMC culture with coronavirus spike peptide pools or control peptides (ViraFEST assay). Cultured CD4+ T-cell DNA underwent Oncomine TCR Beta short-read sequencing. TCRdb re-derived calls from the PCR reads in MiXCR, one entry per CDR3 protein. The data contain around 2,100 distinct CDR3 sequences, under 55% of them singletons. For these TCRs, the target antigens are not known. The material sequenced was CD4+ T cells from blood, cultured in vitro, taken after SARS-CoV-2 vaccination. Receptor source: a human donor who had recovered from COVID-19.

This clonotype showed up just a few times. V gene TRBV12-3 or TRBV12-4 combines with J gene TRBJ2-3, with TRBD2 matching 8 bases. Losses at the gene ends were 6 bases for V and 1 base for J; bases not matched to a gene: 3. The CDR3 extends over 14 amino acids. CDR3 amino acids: CASRLTSGTDTQYF. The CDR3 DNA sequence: TGTGCCAGCAGGCTGACTAGCGGCACAGATACGCAGTATTTT.

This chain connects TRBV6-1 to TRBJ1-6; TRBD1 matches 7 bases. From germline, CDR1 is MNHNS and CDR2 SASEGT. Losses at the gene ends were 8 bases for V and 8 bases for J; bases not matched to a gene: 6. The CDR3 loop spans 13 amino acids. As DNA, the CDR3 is TGTGCCAGCCTGGGACAGCGGGATTCACCCCTCCACTTT. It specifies CASLGQRDSPLHF.

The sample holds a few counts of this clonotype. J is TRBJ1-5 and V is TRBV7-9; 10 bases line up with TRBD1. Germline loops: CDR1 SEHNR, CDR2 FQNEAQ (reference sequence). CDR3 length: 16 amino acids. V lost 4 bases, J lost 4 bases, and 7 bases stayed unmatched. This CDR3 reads CASSSGTGARNQPQHF. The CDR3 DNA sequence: TGTGCCAGCAGCTCTGGGACAGGGGCTCGGAATCAGCCCCAGCATTTT.

CDR3 sequence: CASSRPGNEQFF. Here the CDR3 DNA reads TGTGCCAGCAGTCGGCCAGGGAATGAGCAGTTCTTC. The chain joins TRBV6-1 to TRBJ2-1; maybe TRBD1 (5 bases). Trimming shortened V by 5 bases and J by 7 bases, and 9 bases separated the two germline ends. Germline V gene data show CDR1 as MNHNS and CDR2 as SASEGT. The CDR3 covers 12 residues.

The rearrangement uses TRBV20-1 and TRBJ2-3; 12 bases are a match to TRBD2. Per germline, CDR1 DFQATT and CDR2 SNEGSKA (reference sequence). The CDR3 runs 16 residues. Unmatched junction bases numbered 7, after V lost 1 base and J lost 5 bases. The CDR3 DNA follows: TGCAGTGCTAGAGTCGCTAGCGGGGGGGCAGTAGATACGCAGTATTTT. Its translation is CSARVASGGAVDTQYF.

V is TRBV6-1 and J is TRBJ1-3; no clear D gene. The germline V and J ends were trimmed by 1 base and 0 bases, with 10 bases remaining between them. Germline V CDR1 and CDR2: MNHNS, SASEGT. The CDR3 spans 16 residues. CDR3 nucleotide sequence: TGTGCCAGCAGTGAAGTCACATCGGGCTCTGGAAACACCATATATTTT. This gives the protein CASSEVTSGSGNTIYF.